Shown below are 3 T cell receptor beta chains from a single sample sequenced in a study of cytomegalovirus exposure and HLA in healthy donors. PCR was performed using 60 Vbeta and 13 Jbeta primers. Assay: immunoSEQ multiplex PCR; the TCRdb copy retains only in-frame clones and omits some. Here the sample spans 190,000 or so clones, approximately 83% being singletons. Sequencing was done on a sample of PBMCs. The receptor set was obtained from a boy between 2 and 10 years old in good health and CMV-seronegative.

The rearrangement joins TRBV7-8 to TRBJ2-3; 13 bases are a match to TRBD2. Trimming cost V 5 bases and J 4 bases; bases outside gene matches: 6. The CDR3 spans 16 residues. The germline gives CDR1 SGHVS, CDR2 FQNEAQ. The CDR3 DNA is TGTGCCAGCAGCGCCCGGACTAGCGGGGGCGCAGATACGCAGTATTTT. It codes for CASSARTSGGADTQYF.

The chain links TRBV27 to TRBJ1-5; D possibly corresponds to TRBD1 (5 bases). Looked up from germline, CDR1 is MNHEY and CDR2 is SMNVEV (reference sequence). The CDR3 sequence is 15 residues long. Trimming removed 2 bases from V and 4 bases from J, with 12 bases in between. Written as DNA, the CDR3 is TGTGCCAGCAGTTTAAAGGGGCGTCTAAATCAGCCCCAGCATTTT. Protein: CASSLKGRLNQPQHF.

The chain combines TRBV9 with TRBJ1-4; tentatively, D is TRBD1 (6 bases). The ends were cut back, 4 bases at V and 0 bases at J, with 13 bases in the middle. The CDR3 loop spans 16 amino acids. The germline V gene encodes CDR1 SGDLS and CDR2 YYNGEE. The CDR3 is CASSPGGLATNEKLFF. The CDR3 nucleotides are TGTGCCAGCAGCCCTGGGGGCCTTGCAACTAATGAAAAACTGTTTTTT.